The next 11 T cell receptor beta chains were all read from a single sample in a study of early T cells in non-severe SARS-CoV-2 infection. TCRdb reprocessed the 5' RACE reads via MiXCR and lists one record per CDR3 protein. The data contain 90,000 to 120,000 distinct CDR3 sequences, 11% of them singletons. Sequences were obtained from whole blood. These receptors were obtained from an adult who was a healthcare worker with PCR-confirmed SARS-CoV-2 infection or an uninfected control (not recorded which).

This clonotype came up many times. The chain uses TRBV2 and TRBJ2-7; the D is unclear. The V end lost 7 bases, the J end lost 0 bases, and 13 bases lay between the germline ends. Germline V gives CDR1 SNHLY, CDR2 FYNNEI. This CDR3 contains 14 residues. CDR3: CASKPDLNSYEQYF. CDR3 bases: TGTGCCAGCAAGCCCGATTTAAACTCCTACGAGCAGTACTTC.

There are a few counts of this clonotype. In DNA form, the CDR3 reads TGTGCCAGCAGCAGGGGAGGACAAGAGACCCAGTACTTC. Amino acid sequence: CASSRGGQETQYF. This chain joins TRBV6-6 and TRBJ2-5; TRBD1 or TRBD2 may be the D gene (6 bases each). Germline V gene sequence: CDR1 MNHNY, CDR2 SVGAGI (reference sequence). This CDR3 comprises 13 residues. With 6 bases removed from V and 2 bases from J, the gap between germline ends came to 10 bases.

This clonotype was counted only a few times. This chain links TRBV20-1 with TRBJ2-4; weak D call: TRBD1 (5 bases). Trimming shortened V by 3 bases and J by 3 bases, and 9 bases separated the two germline ends. The CDR3 has 13 amino acids. CDR1 and CDR2 from the germline V gene are DFQATT and SNEGSKA (reference sequence). This CDR3 is CSARDISKNIQYF. As DNA, the CDR3 is TGCAGTGCTAGGGACATCAGCAAAAACATTCAGTACTTC.

This clonotype turned up a few times. The genes are TRBV6-5 and TRBJ1-3; no definite D call. Germline values: CDR1 MNHEY, CDR2 SVGAGI. V lost 2 bases, J lost 4 bases, and 6 bases lay in between. The CDR3 is made up of 13 amino acids. CDR3 sequence reads: CASSYEWGNTIYF. CDR3 in DNA: TGTGCCAGCAGTTACGAGTGGGGAAACACCATATATTTT.

This clonotype was seen at least ten times. The genes are TRBV20-1 and TRBJ2-2; 10 bases are shared with TRBD1. The CDR3 is 17 residues long. The germline V gene encodes CDR1 DFQATT and CDR2 SNEGSKA (reference sequence). After removal of 1 base from V and 2 bases from J, the junction contained 7 bases not matched to a gene. The DNA of the CDR3 is TGCAGTGCTAGAGCAATGGGACAGGGGCTTAACACCGGGGAGCTGTTTTTT. The encoded protein is CSARAMGQGLNTGELFF.

This clonotype was picked up many times. The chain is built from TRBV28 and TRBJ1-5; the D is unclear. Trimming removed 3 bases from V and 1 base from J, with 7 bases in between. Germline loops: CDR1 MDHEN, CDR2 SYDVKM. The CDR3 covers 14 residues. The CDR3 coding sequence is TGTGCCAGCAGTTTGACACAGAGCAATCAGCCCCAGCATTTT. Translating it yields CASSLTQSNQPQHF.

J is TRBJ2-7 and V is TRBV12-3 or TRBV12-4, with D possibly being TRBD1 (5 bases). Trimming took off 2 bases at V and 5 bases at J, with 10 bases between the two ends. This CDR3 has 13 residues. In nucleotides, the CDR3 is TGTGCCAGCAGTTTACAGGGTTTCAACGAGCAGTACTTC. Its translation: CASSLQGFNEQYF.

The chain recombines TRBV6-2 or TRBV6-3 with TRBJ2-2; possible D gene TRBD1, 6 bases. The CDR3 covers 17 residues. V lost 7 bases and J lost 6, with 24 bases in between. Per germline, CDR1 MNHEY and CDR2 SVGEGT. The CDR3 spells CASNWIQGSPWAGELFF. CDR3 DNA sequence: TGTGCCAGCAACTGGATTCAGGGGAGCCCCTGGGCCGGGGAGCTGTTTTTT.

This clonotype was picked up many times. The chain carries TRBV20-1 and TRBJ2-3; 12 bases fit TRBD2. Germline V gene lookup returns CDR1 DFQATT and CDR2 SNEGSKA (reference sequence). Trimming took 6 bases from V and 5 from J; bases not matched to a gene: 9. The CDR3 is 15 amino acids. The CDR3 bases are TGCAGTGCAAAGACTAGCGGGAGAGGTATAGATACGCAGTATTTT. Translation: CSAKTSGRGIDTQYF.

About this clonotype itself: Given a much more abundant clone one base away, this may be a read error. The V gene is TRBV2, the J gene TRBJ1-4, with D possibly TRBD1 on 6 matching bases. Per the germline V gene, CDR1 is SNHLY and CDR2 is FYNNEI. Trimming stripped 2 bases from V and 8 bases from J, with 18 bases between. The CDR3 has 16 residues. The CDR3 sequence: CASSESKARGKEKLFF. The CDR3 DNA reads as TGTGCCAGCAGTGAATCAAAGGCCAGGGGTAAAGAAAAACTGTTTTTT.

This sequence joins TRBV28 and TRBJ2-3; the match to TRBD2 covers 10 bases. The CDR3 extends over 17 amino acids. After removal of 6 bases from V and 2 bases from J, the junction contained 11 bases not matched to a gene. The V gene's germline CDR1 is MDHEN and CDR2 SYDVKM. The CDR3 DNA follows: TGTGCCAGCAGCCAGACCGGGACTAGCGACCTCACAGATACGCAGTATTTT. It specifies CASSQTGTSDLTDTQYF. The variable domain in full, with the rest retrieved from reference TRBV28 and TRBJ2-3, is DVKVTQSSRYLVKRTGEKVFLECVQDMDHENMFWYRQDPGLGLRLIYFSYDVKMKEKGDIPEGYSVSREKKERFSLILESASTNQTSMYLCASSQTGTSDLTDTQYFGPGTRLTVL.